The entry that follows covers one T cell receptor beta chain sequence. This record belongs to a study of control samples from healthy donors and cancer patients. Trimming shortened V by 2 bases and J by 3 bases, and 20 bases separated the two germline ends. This CDR3 contains 17 residues. Germline V CDR1 and CDR2: MNHEY, SVGEGT. Measured with immunoSEQ multiplex PCR; TCRdb has only the in-frame clones, and not every one. The repertoire holds 100,000 to 150,000 clones, with approximately 95% as singletons. The rearrangement uses TRBV6-2 or TRBV6-3 and TRBJ2-7, with TRBD1 as a possible D gene (5 bases). Sequences were obtained from blood. The receptor's source is a man younger than 40 in good health. Here the CDR3 DNA reads TGTGCCAGCAGTTACGATATAGGGGTGAGCCGGAACTACGAGCAGTACTTC. This sequence encodes CASSYDIGVSRNYEQYF.